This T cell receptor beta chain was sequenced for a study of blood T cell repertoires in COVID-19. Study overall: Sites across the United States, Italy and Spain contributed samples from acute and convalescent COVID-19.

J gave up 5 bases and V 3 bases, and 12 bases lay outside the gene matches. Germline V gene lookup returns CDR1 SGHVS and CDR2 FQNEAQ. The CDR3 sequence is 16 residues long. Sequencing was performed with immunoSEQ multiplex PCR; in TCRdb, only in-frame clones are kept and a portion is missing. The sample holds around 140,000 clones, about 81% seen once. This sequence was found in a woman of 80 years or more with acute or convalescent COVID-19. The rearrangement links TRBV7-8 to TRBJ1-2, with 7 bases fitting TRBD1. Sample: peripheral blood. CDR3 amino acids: CASSLTSNRGRYGYTF. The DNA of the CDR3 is TGTGCCAGCAGCTTGACATCGAACAGGGGCCGGTATGGCTACACCTTC.